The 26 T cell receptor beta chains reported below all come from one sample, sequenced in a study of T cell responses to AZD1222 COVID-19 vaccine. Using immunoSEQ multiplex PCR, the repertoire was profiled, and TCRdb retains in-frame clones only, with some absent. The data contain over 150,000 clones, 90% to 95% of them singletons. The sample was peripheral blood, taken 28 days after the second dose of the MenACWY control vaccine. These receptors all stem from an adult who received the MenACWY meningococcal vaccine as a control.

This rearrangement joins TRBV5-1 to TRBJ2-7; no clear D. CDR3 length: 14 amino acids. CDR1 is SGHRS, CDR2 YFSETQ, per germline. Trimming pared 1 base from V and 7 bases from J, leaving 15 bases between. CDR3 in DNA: TGCGCCAGCAGCTTGAGCTTCGGCTTTGGGGAGCAGTACTTC. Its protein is CASSLSFGFGEQYF.

CDR3 protein: CASSQDPGVMNTEAFF. The CDR3 bases are TGCGCCAGCAGCCAAGACCCGGGGGTAATGAACACTGAAGCTTTCTTT. The chain has TRBV4-3 and TRBJ1-1; D possibly corresponds to TRBD1 (5 bases). The V and J ends lost 0 bases and 0 bases respectively, with 11 bases between them. Germline CDR1 is LGHNA and CDR2 is YSLEER. The CDR3 has 16 amino acids.

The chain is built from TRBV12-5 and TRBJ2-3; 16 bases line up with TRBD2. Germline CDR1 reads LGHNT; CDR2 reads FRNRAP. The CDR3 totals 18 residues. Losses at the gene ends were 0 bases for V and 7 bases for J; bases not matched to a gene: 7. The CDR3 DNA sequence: TGTGCTAGTGGTTTGGTAGGGACTAGCGGGGGGGCTAGTAATACGCAGTATTTT. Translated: CASGLVGTSGGASNTQYF.

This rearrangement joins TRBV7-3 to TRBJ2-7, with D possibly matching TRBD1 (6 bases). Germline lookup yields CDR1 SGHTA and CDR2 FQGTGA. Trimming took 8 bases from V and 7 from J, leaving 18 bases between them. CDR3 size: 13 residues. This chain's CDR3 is CASARGGFEEQYF. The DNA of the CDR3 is TGTGCCAGCGCTCGAGGGGGTTTTGAAGAGCAGTACTTC.

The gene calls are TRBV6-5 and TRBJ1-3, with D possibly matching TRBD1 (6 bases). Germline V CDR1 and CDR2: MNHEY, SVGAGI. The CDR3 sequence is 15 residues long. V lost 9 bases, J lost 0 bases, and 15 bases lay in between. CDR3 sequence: CASITGPRSGNTIYF. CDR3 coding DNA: TGTGCCAGTATCACAGGGCCCCGCTCTGGAAACACCATATATTTT.

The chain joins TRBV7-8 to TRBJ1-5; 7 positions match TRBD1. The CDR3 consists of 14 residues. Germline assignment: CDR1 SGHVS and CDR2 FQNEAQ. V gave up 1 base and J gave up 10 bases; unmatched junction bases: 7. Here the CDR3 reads CASSLGGQAVPQHF. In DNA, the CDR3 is TGTGCCAGCAGCTTAGGAGGACAGGCCGTCCCCCAGCATTTT. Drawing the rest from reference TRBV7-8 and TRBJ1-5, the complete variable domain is GAGVSQSPRYKVAKRGQDVALRCDPISGHVSLFWYQQALGQGPEFLTYFQNEAQLDKSGLPSDRFFAERPEGSVSTLKIQRTQQEDSAVYLCASSLGGQAVPQHFGDGTRLSIL.

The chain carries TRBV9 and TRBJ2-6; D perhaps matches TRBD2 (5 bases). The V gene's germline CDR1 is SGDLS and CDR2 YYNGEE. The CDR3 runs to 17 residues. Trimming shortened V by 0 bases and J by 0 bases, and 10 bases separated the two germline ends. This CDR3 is CASSVVPGFSGANVLTF. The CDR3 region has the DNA TGTGCCAGCAGCGTAGTGCCGGGGTTCTCTGGGGCCAACGTCCTGACTTTC.

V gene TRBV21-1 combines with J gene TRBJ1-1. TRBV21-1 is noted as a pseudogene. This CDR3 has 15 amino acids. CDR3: CASSKDEETNTEAFF. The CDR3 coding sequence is TGTGCCAGCAGCAAAGATGAGGAGACGAACACTGAAGCTTTCTTT.

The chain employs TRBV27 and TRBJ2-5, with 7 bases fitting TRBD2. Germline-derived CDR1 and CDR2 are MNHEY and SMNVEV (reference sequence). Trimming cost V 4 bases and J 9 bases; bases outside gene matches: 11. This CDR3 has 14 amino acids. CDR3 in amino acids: CASSYSGLKRPQYF. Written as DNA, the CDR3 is TGTGCCAGCAGTTATTCGGGACTAAAGAGACCCCAGTACTTC.

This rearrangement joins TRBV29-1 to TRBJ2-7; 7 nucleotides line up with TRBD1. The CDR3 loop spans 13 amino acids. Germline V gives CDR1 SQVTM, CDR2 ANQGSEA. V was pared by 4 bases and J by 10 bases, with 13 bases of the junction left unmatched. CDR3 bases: TGCAGCGTTGCCCCGGGGACAGCCGACATACAGTACTTC. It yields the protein CSVAPGTADIQYF.

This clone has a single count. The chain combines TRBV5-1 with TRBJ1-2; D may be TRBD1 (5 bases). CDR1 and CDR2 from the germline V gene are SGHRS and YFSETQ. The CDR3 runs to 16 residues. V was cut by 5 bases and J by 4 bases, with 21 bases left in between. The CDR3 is CASRPYPGRDSYGYTF. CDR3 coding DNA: TGCGCCAGCAGGCCTTACCCGGGACGTGACTCCTATGGCTACACCTTC.

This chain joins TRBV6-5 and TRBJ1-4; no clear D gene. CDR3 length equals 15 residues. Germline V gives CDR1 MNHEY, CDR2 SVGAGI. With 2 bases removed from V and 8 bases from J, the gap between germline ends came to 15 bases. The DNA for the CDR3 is TGTGCCAGCAGTTACGCGCAGGTTCGGGAGGAAAAACTGTTTTTT. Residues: CASSYAQVREEKLFF.

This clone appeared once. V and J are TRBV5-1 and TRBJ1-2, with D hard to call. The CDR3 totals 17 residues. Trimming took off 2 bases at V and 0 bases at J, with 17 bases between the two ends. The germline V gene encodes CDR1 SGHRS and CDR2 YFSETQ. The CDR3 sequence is CASSFGERVLANYGYTF. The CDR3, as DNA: TGCGCCAGCAGCTTCGGAGAGAGGGTCCTAGCTAACTATGGCTACACCTTC.

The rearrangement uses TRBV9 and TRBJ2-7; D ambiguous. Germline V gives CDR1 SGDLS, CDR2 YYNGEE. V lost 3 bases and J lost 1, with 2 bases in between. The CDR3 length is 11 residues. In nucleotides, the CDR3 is TGTGCCAGCAGCGCGTCCTACGAGCAGTACTTC. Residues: CASSASYEQYF.

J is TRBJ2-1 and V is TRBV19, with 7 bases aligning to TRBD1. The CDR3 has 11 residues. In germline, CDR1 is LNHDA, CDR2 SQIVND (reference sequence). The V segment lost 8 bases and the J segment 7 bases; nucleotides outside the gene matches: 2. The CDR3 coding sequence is TGTGCCAGTGACAGGGCGAATGAGCAGTTCTTC. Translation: CASDRANEQFF.

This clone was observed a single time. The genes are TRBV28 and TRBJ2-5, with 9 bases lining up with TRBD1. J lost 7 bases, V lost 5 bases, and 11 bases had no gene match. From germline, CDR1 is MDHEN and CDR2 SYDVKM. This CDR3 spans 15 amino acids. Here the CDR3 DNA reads TGTGCCAGCAGTCTAAGAGGGGGACAGGGTGGGACCCAGTACTTC. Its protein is CASSLRGGQGGTQYF.

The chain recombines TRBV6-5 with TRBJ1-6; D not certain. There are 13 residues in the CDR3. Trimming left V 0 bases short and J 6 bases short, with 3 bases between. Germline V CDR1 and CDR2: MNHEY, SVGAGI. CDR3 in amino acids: CASSYSPNSPLHF. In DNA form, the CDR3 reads TGTGCCAGCAGTTACTCGCCTAATTCACCCCTCCACTTT.

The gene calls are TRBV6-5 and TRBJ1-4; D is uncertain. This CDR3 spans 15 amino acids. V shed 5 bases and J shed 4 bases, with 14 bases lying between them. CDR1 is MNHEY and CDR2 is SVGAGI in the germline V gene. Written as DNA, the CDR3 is TGTGCCAGCAGTCCCTCCGGGAACTATAATGAAAAACTGTTTTTT. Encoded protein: CASSPSGNYNEKLFF.

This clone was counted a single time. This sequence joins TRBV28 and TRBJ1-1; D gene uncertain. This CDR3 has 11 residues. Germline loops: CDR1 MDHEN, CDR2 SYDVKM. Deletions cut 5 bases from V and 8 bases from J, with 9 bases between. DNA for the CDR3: TGTGCCAGCAGTACTCATCCCGAAGCTTTCTTT. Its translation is CASSTHPEAFF.

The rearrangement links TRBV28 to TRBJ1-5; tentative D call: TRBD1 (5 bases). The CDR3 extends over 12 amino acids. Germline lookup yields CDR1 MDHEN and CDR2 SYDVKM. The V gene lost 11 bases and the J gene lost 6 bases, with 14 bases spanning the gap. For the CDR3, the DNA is TGTGCCGGGGGAGGGCCCCCTCAGCCCCAGCATTTT. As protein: CAGGGPPQPQHF. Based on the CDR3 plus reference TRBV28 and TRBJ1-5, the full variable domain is DVKVTQSSRYLVKRTGEKVFLECVQDMDHENMFWYRQDPGLGLRLIYFSYDVKMKEKGDIPEGYSVSREKKERFSLILESASTNQTSMYLCAGGGPPQPQHFGDGTRLSIL.

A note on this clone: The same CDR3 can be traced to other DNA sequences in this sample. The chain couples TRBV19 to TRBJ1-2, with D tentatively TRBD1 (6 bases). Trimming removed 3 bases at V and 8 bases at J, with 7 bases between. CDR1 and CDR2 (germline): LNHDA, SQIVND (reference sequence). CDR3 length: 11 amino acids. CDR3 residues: CASSIGGGYTF. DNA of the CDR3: TGTGCCAGTAGTATTGGGGGCGGCTACACCTTC. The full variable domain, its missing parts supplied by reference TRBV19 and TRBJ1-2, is DGGITQSPKYLFRKEGQNVTLSCEQNLNHDAMYWYRQDPGQGLRLIYYSQIVNDFQKGDIAEGYSVSREKKESFPLTVTSAQKNPTAFYLCASSIGGGYTFGSGTRLTVV.

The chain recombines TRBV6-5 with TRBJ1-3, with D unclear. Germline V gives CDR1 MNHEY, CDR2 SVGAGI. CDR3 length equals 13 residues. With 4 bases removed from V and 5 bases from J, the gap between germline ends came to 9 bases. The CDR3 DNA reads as TGTGCCAGCAGTTTTGGCAGAAGAAACACCATATATTTT. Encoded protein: CASSFGRRNTIYF.

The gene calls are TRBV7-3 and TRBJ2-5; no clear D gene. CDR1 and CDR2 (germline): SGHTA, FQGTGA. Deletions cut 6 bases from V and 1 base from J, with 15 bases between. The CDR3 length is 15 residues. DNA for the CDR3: TGTGCCAGCAGGCTCGGTAAGGGCCCCCAAGAGACCCAGTACTTC. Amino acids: CASRLGKGPQETQYF.

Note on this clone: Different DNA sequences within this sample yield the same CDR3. The CDR3 here is CASSIGRGYEQYF. CDR3 bases: TGTGCCAGTAGTATAGGCAGGGGGTACGAGCAGTACTTC. This chain joins TRBV19 and TRBJ2-7; 7 nucleotides line up with TRBD1. This CDR3 is 13 amino acids long. CDR1 LNHDA and CDR2 SQIVND come from the germline V gene (reference sequence). The V gene end was trimmed by 1 base and the J gene end by 4 bases; junction bases not matched to a gene: 1.

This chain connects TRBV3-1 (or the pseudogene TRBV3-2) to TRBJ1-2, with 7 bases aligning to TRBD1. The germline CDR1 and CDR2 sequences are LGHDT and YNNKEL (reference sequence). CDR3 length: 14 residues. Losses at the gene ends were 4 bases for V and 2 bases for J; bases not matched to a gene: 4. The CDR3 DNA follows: TGTGCCAGCAGCCGCTCGGACAGGAACTATGGCTACACCTTC. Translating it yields CASSRSDRNYGYTF.

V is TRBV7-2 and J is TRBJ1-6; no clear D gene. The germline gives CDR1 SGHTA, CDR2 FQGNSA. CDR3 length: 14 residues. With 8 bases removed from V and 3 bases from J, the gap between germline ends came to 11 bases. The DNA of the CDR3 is TGTGCCAGCCGGGCAGGCCACTATAATTCACCCCTCCACTTT. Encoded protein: CASRAGHYNSPLHF.